These 22 T cell receptor beta chains were sequenced from one sample in a study of cytomegalovirus exposure and HLA in healthy donors. The PCR contained 60 Vbeta and 13 Jbeta primers. The method was immunoSEQ multiplex PCR; TCRdb's version includes in-frame clones alone and lacks a portion of them. The sample carries roughly 120,000 clones, approximately 68% recorded once. Input material: PBMCs. These receptors all come from a young man in good health and CMV-seropositive.

This clone has only a few counts. The chain carries TRBV6-1 and TRBJ1-5; TRBD1 is a possible D gene (5 bases). Per the germline V gene, CDR1 is MNHNS and CDR2 is SASEGT. The V end lost 6 bases, the J end lost 2 bases, and 14 bases lay between the germline ends. The CDR3 runs 15 residues. In DNA, the CDR3 is TGTGCCAGCAGCAGGGATCTATGGGGCAATCAGCCCCAGCATTTT. This sequence encodes CASSRDLWGNQPQHF.

This clone has more than one count but fewer than ten. The chain recombines TRBV2 with TRBJ2-1; 7 positions agree with TRBD2. CDR1 SNHLY and CDR2 FYNNEI come from the germline V gene. J gave up 8 bases and V 8 bases, and 12 bases lay outside the gene matches. The CDR3 runs to 14 residues. The CDR3 region has the DNA TGTGCCAGCCGAAGCGGGATCCAAGGGGATGAGCAGTTCTTC. The encoded protein is CASRSGIQGDEQFF.

The chain carries TRBV2 and TRBJ1-2, with a weak D call TRBD1 (5 bases). The CDR3 covers 13 residues. The germline gives CDR1 SNHLY, CDR2 FYNNEI. Trimming took off 7 bases at V and 0 bases at J, with 9 bases between the two ends. The CDR3, as DNA: TGTGCCAGCACGGGGGGTGCTAACTATGGCTACACCTTC. Encoded protein: CASTGGANYGYTF.

This clone occurred a few times. The chain recombines TRBV2 with TRBJ1-1; D not resolved. The CDR3 is 15 residues long. V gave up 8 bases and J gave up 2 bases, with 18 bases separating them. Germline V lookup: CDR1 SNHLY, CDR2 FYNNEI. The CDR3 sequence is CASSNTNMANTEAFF. The CDR3 DNA reads as TGTGCCAGCTCAAACACCAACATGGCTAACACTGAAGCTTTCTTT.

CDR3 in DNA: TGTGCCAGCAGCGGAGACAGGGTACAGCCCCAGCATTTT. It codes for CASSGDRVQPQHF. The rearrangement uses TRBV2 and TRBJ1-5; 7 bases map to TRBD1. Germline V CDR1 and CDR2: SNHLY, FYNNEI. The junction had 6 bases not matched to a gene; V was cut back by 6 bases and J by 7 bases. This CDR3 spans 13 amino acids.

A few counts support this clone. This chain connects TRBV5-4 to TRBJ2-1; TRBD2 matches at 8 bases. V shed 4 bases and J 4 bases; nucleotides not matched to a gene: 7. Germline V gene sequence: CDR1 SGHNT, CDR2 YYREEE (reference sequence). The CDR3 loop spans 15 amino acids. The CDR3 here is CASSPTGGRYNEQFF. CDR3 sequence (DNA): TGTGCCAGCAGCCCCACTGGCGGGAGGTACAATGAGCAGTTCTTC.

This clone was recorded only once. The genes are TRBV6-1 and TRBJ2-7, with 9 bases fitting TRBD1. V lost 5 bases to trimming and J lost 6 bases; unmatched junction nucleotides: 8. CDR1 is MNHNS and CDR2 is SASEGT in the germline V gene. The CDR3 contains 14 residues. CDR3 nucleotides: TGTGCCAGCAGTTCCGGGACAGGGTTCTCCGAGCAGTACTTC. This encodes CASSSGTGFSEQYF.

The V call is TRBV27, the J call TRBJ2-2, with 10 bases aligning to TRBD2. CDR1 MNHEY and CDR2 SMNVEV come from the germline V gene (reference sequence). The CDR3 consists of 17 residues. The trim removed 4 bases at V and 2 bases at J, leaving 7 bases unmatched. CDR3 in DNA: TGTGCCAGCAGTTCGATAGGACTAGCGGCAAACACCGGGGAGCTGTTTTTT. Translating it yields CASSSIGLAANTGELFF.

The sample holds one count of this clone. The V and J genes are TRBV7-9 and TRBJ1-2, with unresolved D. In germline, CDR1 is SEHNR, CDR2 FQNEAQ (reference sequence). V lost 7 bases and J 0 bases, leaving 12 bases between the germline ends. The CDR3 has 14 residues. CDR3 coding DNA: TGTGCCAGCACCGTGGAGCCGACTAACTATGGCTACACCTTC. Protein: CASTVEPTNYGYTF.

The V and J genes are TRBV5-1 and TRBJ1-1, with D possibly being TRBD1 (6 bases). With 4 bases removed from V and 1 base from J, the gap between germline ends came to 8 bases. Germline CDR1 and CDR2: SGHRS and YFSETQ. This CDR3 has 13 amino acids. The DNA for the CDR3 is TGCGCCAGCAGCCGACAGGAGAACACTGAAGCTTTCTTT. This encodes CASSRQENTEAFF.

The chain combines TRBV5-1 with TRBJ1-1; D call uncertain. The length of the CDR3 is 13 residues. Germline-derived CDR1 and CDR2 are SGHRS and YFSETQ. V was cut by 0 bases and J by 0 bases, with 3 bases left in between. This CDR3 is CASSLDLNTEAFF. CDR3 coding DNA: TGCGCCAGCAGCTTGGACTTGAACACTGAAGCTTTCTTT.

J is TRBJ2-7 and V is TRBV5-1; weak D call: TRBD1 (6 bases). Germline values: CDR1 SGHRS, CDR2 YFSETQ. Trimming shortened V by 4 bases and J by 3 bases, and 8 bases separated the two germline ends. The CDR3 extends over 12 amino acids. The CDR3 is CASSQQGYEQYF. As DNA, the CDR3 is TGCGCCAGCAGCCAACAGGGCTACGAGCAGTACTTC.

The rearrangement links TRBV5-6 to TRBJ1-1, with 7 bases identical to TRBD1. Germline CDR1 SGHDT, CDR2 YYEEEE. Trimming removed 2 bases from V and 3 bases from J; junction bases left unmatched: 10. The CDR3 is 16 amino acids. CDR3 in DNA: TGTGCCAGCAGCTTAGTGGGGGACAGCCGGGACACTGAAGCTTTCTTT. Translating it yields CASSLVGDSRDTEAFF.

V is TRBV21-1 and J is TRBJ1-2. TRBV21-1 is noted as a pseudogene. The CDR3 is 14 residues long. CDR3 amino acids: CASLATPRDYGYTF. The DNA for the CDR3 is TGTGCCAGCCTGGCGACGCCCCGGGACTATGGCTACACCTTC.

This clone came up once. DNA of the CDR3: TGTGCCAGCAGCTTACAGGGGGGTAACGAGCAGTACTTC. This gives the protein CASSLQGGNEQYF. This chain uses TRBV7-9 with TRBJ2-7; D possibly corresponds to TRBD1 (7 bases). V lost 2 bases and J lost 5, with 10 bases in between. This CDR3 comprises 13 residues. Germline V gene sequence: CDR1 SEHNR, CDR2 FQNEAQ (reference sequence).

V usage is TRBV4-2 and J usage is TRBJ2-6, with D maybe TRBD1 (7 bases). The V and J ends lost 7 bases and 0 bases respectively, with 13 bases between them. CDR1 is LGHNA and CDR2 is YNFKEQ in the germline V gene. The CDR3 extends over 16 amino acids. DNA for the CDR3: TGTGCCAGCACGGAGGGGGCCTTCTCTGGGGCCAACGTCCTGACTTTC. Translation: CASTEGAFSGANVLTF.

The V and J genes are TRBV19 and TRBJ1-1; D unresolved. The CDR3 loop spans 13 amino acids. V was cut by 4 bases and J by 3 bases, with 9 bases left in between. The germline CDR1 and CDR2 sequences are LNHDA and SQIVND (reference sequence). CDR3 DNA sequence: TGTGCCAGTAGTAAACCGGAGTACACTGAAGCTTTCTTT. It specifies CASSKPEYTEAFF. Full variable domain (outside the CDR3, taken from reference TRBV19 and TRBJ1-1): DGGITQSPKYLFRKEGQNVTLSCEQNLNHDAMYWYRQDPGQGLRLIYYSQIVNDFQKGDIAEGYSVSREKKESFPLTVTSAQKNPTAFYLCASSKPEYTEAFFGQGTRLTVV.

The rearrangement joins TRBV15 to TRBJ2-3, with TRBD1 matching 8 bases. The CDR3 has 15 amino acids. Germline CDR1 LNHNV, CDR2 YYDKDF (reference sequence). Losses at the gene ends were 3 bases for V and 6 bases for J; bases not matched to a gene: 8. CDR3 sequence reads: CATSRGDRQWDTQYF. The CDR3 nucleotides are TGTGCCACCAGCAGGGGGGACAGGCAGTGGGATACGCAGTATTTT.

CDR3 amino acids: CASTTTLRGGTGELFF. The DNA for the CDR3 is TGTGCCAGTACCACGACGCTCCGTGGCGGCACCGGGGAGCTGTTTTTT. The chain has TRBV19 and TRBJ2-2, with D uncertain. Trimming pared 7 bases from V and 4 bases from J, leaving 19 bases between. This CDR3 has 16 residues. CDR1 and CDR2 from the germline V gene are LNHDA and SQIVND (reference sequence).

This clone was seen a single time. The rearrangement joins TRBV27 to TRBJ2-7; D gene unclear. The CDR3 covers 13 residues. CDR1 and CDR2 from the germline V gene are MNHEY and SMNVEV (reference sequence). V lost 5 bases, J lost 3 bases, and 11 bases lay in between. The CDR3, as DNA: TGTGCCAGCAGTCCTAGTTCTGGCTACGAGCAGTACTTC. This encodes CASSPSSGYEQYF.

The chain couples TRBV6-1 to TRBJ2-7; 7 positions match TRBD2. The CDR3 is made up of 14 amino acids. Germline CDR1 and CDR2: MNHNS and SASEGT. V gave up 7 bases and J gave up 4 bases; unmatched junction bases: 10. CDR3 bases: TGTGCCAGCAAGATGTCTAGCGGAGATTACGAGCAGTACTTC. This translates into CASKMSSGDYEQYF.

The chain couples TRBV5-1 to TRBJ1-2; the match to TRBD1 covers 12 bases. The CDR3 is 14 residues long. Trimming removed 3 bases from V and 8 bases from J; junction bases left unmatched: 5. Germline-derived CDR1 and CDR2 are SGHRS and YFSETQ. As DNA, the CDR3 is TGCGCCAGCAGCTCTGTAGGGACAGGGGGCGGCTACACCTTC. Its translation is CASSSVGTGGGYTF.